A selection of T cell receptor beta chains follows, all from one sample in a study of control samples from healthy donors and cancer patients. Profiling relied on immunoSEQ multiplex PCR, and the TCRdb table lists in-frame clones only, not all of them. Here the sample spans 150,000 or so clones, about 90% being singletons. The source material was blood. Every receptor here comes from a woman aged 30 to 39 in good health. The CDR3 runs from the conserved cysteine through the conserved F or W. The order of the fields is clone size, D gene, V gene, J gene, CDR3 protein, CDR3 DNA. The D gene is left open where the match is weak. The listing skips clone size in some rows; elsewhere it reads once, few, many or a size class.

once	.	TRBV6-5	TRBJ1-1	CASRFGQLNTEAFF	TGTGCCAGCAGATTCGGACAGCTGAACACTGAAGCTTTCTTT
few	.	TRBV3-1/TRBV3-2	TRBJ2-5	CASSPPGRYQETQYF	TGTGCCAGCAGCCCGCCGGGGCGGTACCAAGAGACCCAGTACTTC
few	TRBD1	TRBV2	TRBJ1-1	CASNGDSVTEAFF	TGTGCCAGCAATGGGGACAGCGTCACTGAAGCTTTCTTT
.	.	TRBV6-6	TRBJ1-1	CASGHHQITEAFF	TGTGCCAGCGGCCATCACCAAATCACCGAAGCTTTCTTT
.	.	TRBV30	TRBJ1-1	CAWNQDRNTEAFF	TGTGCCTGGAATCAAGACCGGAACACTGAAGCTTTCTTT
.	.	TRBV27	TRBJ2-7	CASSFSDGGEQYF	TGTGCCAGCAGTTTCTCGGATGGGGGCGAGCAGTACTTC
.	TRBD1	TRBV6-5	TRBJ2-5	CASSYGQGAQTQYF	TGTGCCAGCAGTTACGGGCAGGGGGCGCAGACCCAGTACTTC
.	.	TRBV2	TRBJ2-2	CASTRASNTGELFF	TGTGCCAGCACCCGGGCCTCGAACACCGGGGAGCTGTTTTTT
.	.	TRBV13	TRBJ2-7	CASSSSARGSFLEHEQYF	TGTGCCAGCAGCTCTTCGGCTCGCGGGTCCTTCCTCGAACACGAGCAGTATTTC
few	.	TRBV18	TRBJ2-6	CASSDGGSGANVLTF	TGTGCCAGCTCGGACGGGGGCTCTGGGGCCAACGTCCTGACTTTC
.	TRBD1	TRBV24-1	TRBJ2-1	CATSDGQGQFF	TGTGCCACCAGTGATGGACAGGGGCAGTTCTTC
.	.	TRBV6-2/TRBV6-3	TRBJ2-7	CASSYPAGLPAYEQYF	TGTGCCAGCAGTTACCCCGCGGGACTTCCCGCCTACGAGCAGTACTTC
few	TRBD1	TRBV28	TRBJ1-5	CASSHRRDRGLVSNQPQHF	TGTGCCAGCAGCCACCGCCGAGACAGGGGGCTGGTGAGCAATCAGCCCCAGCATTTT
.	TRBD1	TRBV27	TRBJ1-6	CASSLSTGGVSPLHF	TGTGCCAGCAGTTTATCAACAGGGGGCGTCTCACCCCTCCACTTT
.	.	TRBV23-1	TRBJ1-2	CASSQPPASLAPF	TGCGCCAGCAGTCAACCGCCGGCCAGTTTAGCCCCTTTC
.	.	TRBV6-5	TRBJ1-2	CASSLKADRGYTF	TGTGCCAGCAGCCTGAAGGCGGACCGTGGCTACACCTTC
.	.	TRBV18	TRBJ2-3	CASSRRAAQNTDTQYF	TGTGCCAGCTCACGCCGAGCAGCCCAAAACACAGATACGCAGTATTTT
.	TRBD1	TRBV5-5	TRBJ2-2	CASSRRPRQGESTGELFF	TGTGCCAGCAGCCGCAGACCCCGACAGGGGGAGAGCACCGGGGAGCTGTTTTTT
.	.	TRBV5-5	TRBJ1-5	CASSWTDSNQPQHF	TGTGCCAGCAGCTGGACGGATAGCAATCAGCCCCAGCATTTT
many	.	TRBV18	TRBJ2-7	CASSPPGAAGRYEQYF	TGTGCCAGCTCACCACCGGGGGCAGCTGGGCGGTACGAGCAGTACTTC
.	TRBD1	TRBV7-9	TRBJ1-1	CARDRLATEAFF	TGTGCACGGGACAGGCTAGCCACTGAAGCTTTCTTT
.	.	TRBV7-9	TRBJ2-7	CASSFPGPDEQYF	TGTGCCAGCAGCTTCCCTGGCCCCGACGAGCAGTACTTC
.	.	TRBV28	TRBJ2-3	CASSRGTSLTDTQYF	TGTGCCAGCAGCCGAGGGACAAGCCTCACAGATACGCAGTATTTT
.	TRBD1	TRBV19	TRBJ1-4	CASSTGTGGIEKLFF	TGTGCCAGTAGCACCGGGACAGGGGGCATCGAAAAACTGTTTTTT
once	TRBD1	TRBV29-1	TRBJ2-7	CSVEDRGTGYEQYF	TGCAGCGTTGAAGATAGGGGGACAGGGTACGAGCAGTACTTC
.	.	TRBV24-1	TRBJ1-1	CATRSAGHGATEAFF	TGTGCCACCAGGTCAGCGGGACATGGGGCCACTGAAGCTTTCTTT
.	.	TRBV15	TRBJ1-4	CATSRDRDLNEKLFF	TGTGCCACCAGCAGAGATAGAGATCTTAATGAAAAACTGTTTTTT
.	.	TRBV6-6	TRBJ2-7	CASTELRSYEQYF	TGTGCCAGCACCGAACTTCGCTCCTACGAGCAGTACTTC
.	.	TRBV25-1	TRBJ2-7	CASSAYTGAQIYEQYF	TGTGCCAGCAGTGCCTATACCGGGGCCCAGATCTACGAGCAGTACTTC
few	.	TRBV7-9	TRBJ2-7	CASSLVYAEQYF	TGTGCCAGCAGCTTAGTGTACGCCGAGCAGTACTTC
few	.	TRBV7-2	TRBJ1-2	CASSPQGFDGYTF	TGTGCCAGCAGCCCCCAGGGGTTTGATGGCTACACCTTC